These 32 T cell receptor beta chains came from one sample sequenced in a study of shared clonotypes between healthy human individuals (dated by TCRdb to about 2020). Libraries were made using the immunoSEQ multiplex PCR assay. TCRdb retrieved this table from immuneACCESS and kept in-frame rearrangements only. Not all clones are present; in checked studies, unresolved V genes account for under half, and no reason is known for the remainder. The sample includes 180,000 or so clones, with 90% to 95% observed a single time. The ten largest clonotypes hold around 0.072% of the sample. The sequencing sample was made of naive CD4+ T cells sorted from blood. The sample's cell subset or site label is to be understood as: CD45RA+ positively selected. The receptors shown here come from a woman in her 30s in good health.

The chain is built from TRBV7-8 and TRBJ2-7, with TRBD2 identical over 13 bases. Germline V lookup: CDR1 SGHVS, CDR2 FQNEAQ. V gave up 7 bases and J gave up 4 bases; unmatched junction bases: 7. The CDR3 is 15 residues long. CDR3 in amino acids: CASKNGLAGAYEQYF. In DNA form, the CDR3 reads TGTGCCAGCAAAAACGGACTAGCGGGAGCATACGAGCAGTACTTC. Together with reference TRBV7-8 and TRBJ2-7, the CDR3 gives the full variable domain: GAGVSQSPRYKVAKRGQDVALRCDPISGHVSLFWYQQALGQGPEFLTYFQNEAQLDKSGLPSDRFFAERPEGSVSTLKIQRTQQEDSAVYLCASKNGLAGAYEQYFGPGTRLTVT.

This sequence joins TRBV4-3 and TRBJ2-7, with D tentatively TRBD1 (6 bases). V lost 4 bases, J lost 4 bases, and 17 bases lay in between. The CDR3 is made up of 15 amino acids. The germline V gene encodes CDR1 LGHNA and CDR2 YSLEER. In nucleotides, the CDR3 is TGCGCCAGCAGCCCCAACAGGGTCCAAGGTTACGAGCAGTACTTC. This translates into CASSPNRVQGYEQYF.

The CDR3 loop is CASSLEGVNTEAFF. CDR3 coding DNA: TGCGCCAGCAGCTTGGAGGGTGTGAACACTGAAGCTTTCTTT. The chain combines TRBV5-1 with TRBJ1-1; D remains unclear. CDR1 is SGHRS and CDR2 is YFSETQ in the germline V gene. The CDR3 length is 14 residues. The V gene lost 0 bases and the J gene lost 0 bases, with 6 bases spanning the gap.

The chain couples TRBV7-6 to TRBJ2-2, with 10 bases fitting TRBD2. Germline V lookup: CDR1 SGHVS, CDR2 FNYEAQ. This CDR3 has 18 residues. Trimming removed 5 bases from V and 3 bases from J; junction bases left unmatched: 12. CDR3 protein: CASSLQVLAGVDTGELFF. CDR3 coding DNA: TGTGCCAGCAGCCTCCAAGTCCTAGCGGGAGTTGACACCGGGGAGCTGTTTTTT.

The rearrangement joins TRBV2 to TRBJ1-4; 8 nucleotides agree with TRBD1. This CDR3 has 13 residues. With 6 bases clipped from V and 7 bases from J, the junction kept 4 bases outside the gene matches. Per germline, CDR1 SNHLY and CDR2 FYNNEI. The CDR3 sequence: CASRDREGEKLFF. In DNA form, the CDR3 reads TGTGCCAGCAGGGACAGGGAAGGTGAAAAACTGTTTTTT.

The J gene is TRBJ1-1, the V gene TRBV2; no reliable D call. The V gene's germline CDR1 is SNHLY and CDR2 FYNNEI. V lost 5 bases, J lost 6 bases, and 1 base lay in between. CDR3 size: 9 residues. The CDR3 sequence: CASSPEAFF. The CDR3 DNA reads TGTGCCAGCAGTCCTGAAGCTTTCTTT.

Worth noting for this clone: Other nucleotide sequences in the sample specify the same CDR3. The V and J genes are TRBV28 and TRBJ1-2, with D maybe TRBD1 (6 bases). Deletions cut 4 bases from V and 3 bases from J, with 6 bases between. The CDR3 is made up of 12 amino acids. From germline, CDR1 is MDHEN and CDR2 SYDVKM. CDR3 sequence reads: CASSYRDYGYTF. CDR3 in DNA: TGTGCCAGCAGTTACAGGGACTATGGCTACACCTTC.

This clone was seen once. This rearrangement joins TRBV18 to TRBJ2-1, with D perhaps matching TRBD1 or TRBD2 (5 bases each). The germline V gene has CDR1 KGHSH and CDR2 LQKENI. V dropped 4 bases and J dropped 9 bases, with 22 bases sitting between them. This CDR3 is 16 amino acids long. As DNA, the CDR3 is TGTGCCAGCTCACTAAACAGTGGGGACCCAGTTACTGAGCAGTTCTTC. Its translation is CASSLNSGDPVTEQFF. Drawing the rest from reference TRBV18 and TRBJ2-1, the complete variable domain is NAGVMQNPRHLVRRRGQEARLRCSPMKGHSHVYWYRQLPEEGLKFMVYLQKENIIDESGMPKERFSAEFPKEGPSILRIQQVVRGDSAAYFCASSLNSGDPVTEQFFGPGTRLTVL.

This clone was seen once. The rearrangement joins TRBV5-1 to TRBJ1-1; D may be TRBD1 (6 bases). This CDR3 spans 13 amino acids. Germline V lookup: CDR1 SGHRS, CDR2 YFSETQ. Trimming removed 1 base from V and 3 bases from J, with 7 bases in between. The CDR3 DNA is TGCGCCAGCAGCTTGAACAGGGACACTGAAGCTTTCTTT. It codes for CASSLNRDTEAFF.

The chain combines TRBV30 with TRBJ1-4; unclear D gene. Germline values: CDR1 GTSNPN, CDR2 SVGIG (reference sequence). With 8 bases removed from V and 8 bases from J, the gap between germline ends came to 12 bases. The CDR3 has 11 residues. CDR3 DNA sequence: TGTGCCATAAGGTTGGAAGAAAAACTGTTTTTT. Residues: CAIRLEEKLFF.

The chain recombines TRBV27 with TRBJ2-5; 9 bases fit TRBD1. The V segment lost 8 bases and the J segment 6 bases; nucleotides outside the gene matches: 7. This CDR3 has 13 residues. The germline gives CDR1 MNHEY, CDR2 SMNVEV (reference sequence). CDR3 DNA: TGTGCCAGCGGGTGGACAGGGGTACAGACCCAGTACTTC. It yields the protein CASGWTGVQTQYF.

This clone occurred once. The chain has TRBV7-9 and TRBJ2-7, with 14 bases fitting TRBD2. CDR1 is SEHNR and CDR2 is FQNEAQ in the germline V gene (reference sequence). This CDR3 is 15 amino acids long. V shed 5 bases and J 5 bases; nucleotides not matched to a gene: 5. The DNA of the CDR3 is TGTGCCAGCAGCCCAGGGACTAGCGGGAGAAACGAGCAGTACTTC. Encoded protein: CASSPGTSGRNEQYF. Combining the CDR3 with reference TRBV7-9 and TRBJ2-7 gives the whole variable domain DTGVSQNPRHKITKRGQNVTFRCDPISEHNRLYWYRQTLGQGPEFLTYFQNEAQLEKSRLLSDRFSAERPKGSFSTLEIQRTEQGDSAMYLCASSPGTSGRNEQYFGPGTRLTVT.

The rearrangement uses TRBV7-9 and TRBJ2-2; unclear D gene. V lost 0 bases and J 4 bases, leaving 6 bases between the germline ends. CDR1 SEHNR and CDR2 FQNEAQ come from the germline V gene (reference sequence). This CDR3 comprises 14 residues. DNA for the CDR3: TGTGCCAGCAGCTTAGCGCAGAGCACCGGGGAGCTGTTTTTT. Translation: CASSLAQSTGELFF.

As DNA, the CDR3 is TGTGCCAGCTCACCACAACCGGGACTAAACAAGCGGTACTTC. Its translation is CASSPQPGLNKRYF. The V call is TRBV18, the J call TRBJ2-7, with TRBD2 identical over 7 bases. V trimming: 1 base; J trimming: 12 bases; junction bases outside the gene matches: 12. Germline V lookup: CDR1 KGHSH, CDR2 LQKENI. The CDR3 sequence is 14 residues long. Variable domain in full (rest from reference TRBV18 and TRBJ2-7): NAGVMQNPRHLVRRRGQEARLRCSPMKGHSHVYWYRQLPEEGLKFMVYLQKENIIDESGMPKERFSAEFPKEGPSILRIQQVVRGDSAAYFCASSPQPGLNKRYFGPGTRLTVT.

The gene calls are TRBV7-8 and TRBJ1-1; TRBD1 might be the D (5 bases). With 1 base removed from V and 4 bases from J, the gap between germline ends came to 7 bases. Germline V gives CDR1 SGHVS, CDR2 FQNEAQ. This CDR3 contains 13 residues. As DNA, the CDR3 is TGTGCCAGCAGCTTAGTCCAGGGCACTGAAGCTTTCTTT. Encoded protein: CASSLVQGTEAFF. Variable domain in full (rest from reference TRBV7-8 and TRBJ1-1): GAGVSQSPRYKVAKRGQDVALRCDPISGHVSLFWYQQALGQGPEFLTYFQNEAQLDKSGLPSDRFFAERPEGSVSTLKIQRTQQEDSAVYLCASSLVQGTEAFFGQGTRLTVV.

The chain has TRBV10-1 and TRBJ2-7; 7 positions match TRBD1. The CDR3 contains 15 residues. Per germline, CDR1 WNHNN and CDR2 SYGVQD (reference sequence). With V trimmed by 3 bases and J by 6 bases, 11 bases remained unmatched. The CDR3: CASSDQPDRAGEQYF. CDR3 bases: TGCGCCAGCAGTGACCAACCCGACAGGGCGGGCGAGCAGTACTTC.

The V and J genes are TRBV10-3 and TRBJ2-7; 10 nucleotides agree with TRBD2. Trimming took 0 bases from V and 4 from J; bases not matched to a gene: 9. The CDR3 extends over 17 amino acids. Germline CDR1 is ENHRY and CDR2 is SYGVKD. CDR3 sequence reads: CAISESRVAGGSYEQYF. The DNA of the CDR3 is TGTGCCATCAGTGAGTCTCGGGTAGCGGGAGGTTCTTACGAGCAGTACTTC.

This sequence joins TRBV27 and TRBJ2-3; TRBD2 agrees at 9 bases. V lost 8 bases to trimming and J lost 4 bases; unmatched junction nucleotides: 7. The CDR3 is 14 residues long. Germline CDR1 is MNHEY and CDR2 is SMNVEV (reference sequence). The CDR3 bases are TGTGCCAGCTCATTAGCGGGAGCGGCAGATACGCAGTATTTT. Translating gives CASSLAGAADTQYF.

The gene calls are TRBV2 and TRBJ1-3, with D unresolved. This CDR3 is 15 amino acids long. Trimming stripped 1 base from V and 0 bases from J, with 7 bases between. Germline V gene sequence: CDR1 SNHLY, CDR2 FYNNEI. CDR3 bases: TGTGCCAGCAGTGAAGTAGGCTTCTCTGGAAACACCATATATTTT. The encoded protein is CASSEVGFSGNTIYF.

This chain connects TRBV4-1 to TRBJ1-6; D possibly corresponds to TRBD1 (6 bases). Trimming shortened V by 1 base and J by 8 bases, and 27 bases separated the two germline ends. This CDR3 spans 20 amino acids. Germline CDR1 MGHRA, CDR2 YSYEKL. The CDR3 spells CASSQVERDGYRVPYSPLHF. In nucleotides, the CDR3 is TGCGCCAGCAGCCAAGTGGAAAGAGACGGCTACAGGGTCCCCTATTCACCCCTCCACTTT.

The chain uses TRBV29-1 and TRBJ2-5, with D tentatively TRBD2 (5 bases). The better agreement between TRBJ2-7 and the DNA end casts doubt on the J call. CDR1 and CDR2 from the germline V gene are SQVTM and ANQGSEA. The CDR3 consists of 12 residues. The CDR3 sequence: CSVVEVVGEQYF. Written as DNA, the CDR3 is TGCAGCGTTGTGGAGGTCGTGGGCGAGCAGTACTTC.

As concerns this clone: One junction end does not reproduce the germline sequence, and a read error may be involved. The chain uses TRBV27 and TRBJ2-7; 9 bases are shared with TRBD2. Germline values: CDR1 MNHEY, CDR2 SMNVEV (reference sequence). The CDR3 spans 13 residues. The CDR3 protein is CASSQNSGTSHFF. The CDR3 DNA is TGTGCCAGCAGCCAAAACTCCGGGACTAGCCATTTCTTC.

The chain uses TRBV11-2 and TRBJ1-2, with 8 bases that match TRBD1. The CDR3 totals 17 residues. Germline-derived CDR1 and CDR2 are SGHAT and FQNNGV. V was pared by 4 bases and J by 0 bases, with 10 bases of the junction left unmatched. The CDR3: CASSSEHDRGTNYGYTF. CDR3 nucleotide sequence: TGTGCCAGCAGCTCCGAACATGACAGGGGAACTAACTATGGCTACACCTTC.

The rearrangement joins TRBV6-1 to TRBJ2-7; TRBD1 agrees at 10 bases. The germline V gene has CDR1 MNHNS and CDR2 SASEGT. Unmatched junction bases numbered 5, after V lost 6 bases and J lost 3 bases. This CDR3 comprises 14 residues. CDR3 nucleotide sequence: TGTGCCAGCAGCGCGGGACAGGGGTTCTACGAGCAGTACTTC. It encodes CASSAGQGFYEQYF.

V and J are TRBV19 and TRBJ1-1; maybe TRBD1 (5 bases). There are 14 residues in the CDR3. In germline, CDR1 is LNHDA, CDR2 SQIVND (reference sequence). Trimming left V 5 bases short and J 0 bases short, with 10 bases between. The CDR3 reads CASSLQDLNTEAFF. In DNA form, the CDR3 reads TGTGCCAGTAGTTTACAGGACCTGAACACTGAAGCTTTCTTT.

Comment on this clone: This CDR3 is also generated by other DNA sequences in the sample. This rearrangement joins TRBV7-9 to TRBJ2-7; D is unresolved. V was trimmed by 1 base and J by 6 bases, leaving 7 bases between them. The germline gives CDR1 SEHNR, CDR2 FQNEAQ (reference sequence). The CDR3 extends over 12 amino acids. CDR3 bases: TGTGCCAGCAGCTTAGTGTCAGGCGAGCAGTACTTC. Amino acids: CASSLVSGEQYF.

This chain uses TRBV11-2 with TRBJ2-7, with D possibly matching TRBD2 (6 bases). V was pared by 5 bases and J by 6 bases, with 14 bases between. The CDR3 covers 13 residues. Germline V lookup: CDR1 SGHAT, CDR2 FQNNGV. Written as DNA, the CDR3 is TGTGCCAGCAGCCCGAGCGGGCCGGTCGAGCAGTACTTC. Its protein is CASSPSGPVEQYF.

V and J are TRBV6-1 and TRBJ2-7; 10 bases are a match to TRBD2. Germline CDR1 reads MNHNS; CDR2 reads SASEGT. This CDR3 spans 21 amino acids. Trimming removed 1 base from V and 0 bases from J; junction bases left unmatched: 18. In DNA form, the CDR3 reads TGTGCCAGCAGTGAAGGGACGCTTAGCGGGAGGCTTATAAGGCCCTCCTACGAGCAGTACTTC. Translation: CASSEGTLSGRLIRPSYEQYF.

The rearrangement joins TRBV2 to TRBJ2-5, with D perhaps assigned TRBD1 or TRBD2 (5 bases each). The CDR3 runs 13 residues. The germline V gene has CDR1 SNHLY and CDR2 FYNNEI. Trimming pared 5 bases from V and 11 bases from J, leaving 18 bases between. CDR3 loop: CASSSQSSGQQYF. CDR3 sequence (DNA): TGTGCCAGCAGTTCACAATCGTCGGGGCAGCAGTACTTC.

This chain uses TRBV28 with TRBJ2-3; D is unresolved. CDR1 is MDHEN, CDR2 SYDVKM, per germline. The V gene lost 3 bases and the J gene lost 1 base, with 5 bases spanning the gap. This CDR3 is 13 amino acids long. CDR3 nucleotides: TGTGCCAGCAGTTTTCCCGGCACAGATACGCAGTATTTT. This translates into CASSFPGTDTQYF.

The chain couples TRBV28 to TRBJ2-5, with D perhaps matching TRBD1 or TRBD2 (5 bases each). The J call may be faulty, since TRBJ2-7 better matches the DNA end. CDR1 is MDHEN and CDR2 is SYDVKM in the germline V gene. The CDR3 is 13 residues long. CDR3 sequence (DNA): TGTGCCAGCAGTAGGGACGGACCCTACGAGCAGTACTTC. Protein: CASSRDGPYEQYF.

This chain uses TRBV5-5 with TRBJ1-2; TRBD1 might be the D (5 bases). The CDR3 consists of 15 residues. CDR1 is SGHKS and CDR2 is YYEKEE in the germline V gene (reference sequence). The germline V and J ends were trimmed by 4 bases and 0 bases, with 13 bases remaining between them. This CDR3 reads CASSLGTETNYGYTF. DNA for the CDR3: TGTGCCAGCAGCCTCGGGACGGAGACTAACTATGGCTACACCTTC. The full variable domain, its missing parts supplied by reference TRBV5-5 and TRBJ1-2, is DAGVTQSPTHLIKTRGQQVTLRCSPISGHKSVSWYQQVLGQGPQFIFQYYEKEERGRGNFPDRFSARQFPNYSSELNVNALLLGDSALYLCASSLGTETNYGYTFGSGTRLTVV.